This TCR beta chain was sequenced for a study of graft-versus-host responses after intestinal transplantation. General study points: Recipient marrow showed GvH clones, some seen first in ileum or blood.

The table came from immunoSEQ multiplex PCR; TCRdb's copy has only in-frame clones and leaves some out. The sample lists 9,500 to 15,000 clones, around three quarters occurring once. As to this clone: Its antigen is currently unknown.

Lymphocytes (intraepithelial and lamina propria) were released by processing the graft tissue. V gave up 2 bases and J gave up 3 bases, with 11 bases separating them. This CDR3 spans 15 amino acids. Germline loops: CDR1 LGHNA, CDR2 YNFKEQ. This clonotype was obtained from a human patient who received an intestinal transplant, so some T cells may come from the graft donor. The rearrangement uses TRBV4-2 and TRBJ1-5; D gene unclear. The input for sequencing was ileum tissue, taken roughly 4.5 months after intestinal transplantation. CDR3 in amino acids: CASSQQFAVNQPQHF. CDR3 in DNA: TGTGCCAGCAGCCAACAGTTCGCAGTCAATCAGCCCCAGCATTTT.